This T cell receptor beta chain emerged from a study of T cells in Graves' hyperthyroidism and ophthalmopathy. Notes on the study in general: In blood, most of the thyroid clonotypes expanded above 0.001 were also present.

RNA transcripts yielded amplified TCR beta CDR3 regions. An initial round of RT-PCR targeting the TCR CDR3 relied on the HTBI primer set. Each CDR3 protein gets one entry after TCRdb re-called the multiplex PCR reads with MiXCR. The data hold hundreds of thousands of distinct CDR3 sequences, with approximately 15% observed a single time. This clonotype has ten or more counts. The antigen is not known. The CDR3 covers 14 residues. The ends were cut back, 5 bases at V and 5 bases at J, with 13 bases in the middle. The germline V gene encodes CDR1 MDHEN and CDR2 SYDVKM. V gene TRBV28 combines with J gene TRBJ2-1; possibly TRBD2 for D (5 bases). The sequencing sample was made of blood. The sequence was collected from a woman between 25 and 40 years old with Graves' hyperthyroidism that later progressed to Graves' ophthalmopathy. CDR3 nucleotides: TGTGCCAGCAGTCCCCGGGGTATTAACAATGAGCAGTTCTTC. It translates to CASSPRGINNEQFF. The full variable domain, with the rest looked up from reference TRBV28 and TRBJ2-1, is DVKVTQSSRYLVKRTGEKVFLECVQDMDHENMFWYRQDPGLGLRLIYFSYDVKMKEKGDIPEGYSVSREKKERFSLILESASTNQTSMYLCASSPRGINNEQFFGPGTRLTVL.